This T cell receptor (beta chain) derives from a study of blood T cells in healthy people across ages. Whole-study findings and limits: Whereas aged donors had fewer naive CD4+ cells, long-lived donors had more of them and higher diversity.

With a J-beta primer mix and a sample-barcoded 5' primer, a second PCR ran 7 to 11 cycles. TCRdb reanalysed the 5' RACE reads using MiXCR and keeps one entry per CDR3 protein. The repertoire holds about 1.1 million distinct CDR3 sequences, with more than 30% as singletons. Between the trimmed V and J ends, which lost 0 bases and 2 bases, there was a span of 15 bases. Germline loops: CDR1 ENHRY, CDR2 SYGVKD. CDR3 size: 17 residues. This clonotype was recorded at least ten times. Antigen: not known. Each donor gave roughly 9.8 milliliters of peripheral blood. The chain has TRBV10-3 and TRBJ2-3; D tentatively fits TRBD1 or TRBD2 (5 bases each). Sample: blood. The sequence derives from a man between 18 and 35 years old in good health. CDR3: CAISESRDPTATDTQYF. CDR3 in DNA: TGTGCCATCAGTGAGTCGAGGGACCCAACTGCCACAGATACGCAGTATTTT.